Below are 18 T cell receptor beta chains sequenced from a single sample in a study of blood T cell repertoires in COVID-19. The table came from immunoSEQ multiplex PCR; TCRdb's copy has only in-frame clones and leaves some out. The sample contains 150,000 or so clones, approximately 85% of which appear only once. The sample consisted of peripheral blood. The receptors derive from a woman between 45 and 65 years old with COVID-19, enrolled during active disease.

CDR3 protein: CASSPQLDTQYF. The CDR3 DNA follows: TGTGCCAGCAGCCCACAGCTAGATACGCAGTATTTT. V gene TRBV25-1 combines with J gene TRBJ2-3; D call uncertain. Trimming pared 6 bases from V and 5 bases from J, leaving 9 bases between. There are 12 residues in the CDR3. Per germline, CDR1 MGHDK and CDR2 SYGVNS. Full variable domain (remainder filled in from reference TRBV25-1 and TRBJ2-3): EADIYQTPRYLVIGTGKKITLECSQTMGHDKMYWYQQDPGMELHLIHYSYGVNSTEKGDLSSESTVSRIRTEHFPLTLESARPSHTSQYLCASSPQLDTQYFGPGTRLTVL.

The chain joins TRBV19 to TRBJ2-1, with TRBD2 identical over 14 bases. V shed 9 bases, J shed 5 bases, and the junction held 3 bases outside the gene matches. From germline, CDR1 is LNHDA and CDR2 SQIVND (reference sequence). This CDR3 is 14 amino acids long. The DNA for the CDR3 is TGTGCCAGGCCGGGACTAGCGGGGGACAATGAGCAGTTCTTC. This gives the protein CARPGLAGDNEQFF. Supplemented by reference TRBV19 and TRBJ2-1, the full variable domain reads DGGITQSPKYLFRKEGQNVTLSCEQNLNHDAMYWYRQDPGQGLRLIYYSQIVNDFQKGDIAEGYSVSREKKESFPLTVTSAQKNPTAFYLCARPGLAGDNEQFFGPGTRLTVL.

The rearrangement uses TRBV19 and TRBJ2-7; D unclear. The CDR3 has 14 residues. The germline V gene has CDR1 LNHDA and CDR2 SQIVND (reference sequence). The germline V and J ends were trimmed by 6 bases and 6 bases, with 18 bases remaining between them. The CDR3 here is CASSPVLTPSEQYF. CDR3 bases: TGTGCCAGTAGCCCTGTCCTAACCCCCTCCGAGCAGTACTTC.

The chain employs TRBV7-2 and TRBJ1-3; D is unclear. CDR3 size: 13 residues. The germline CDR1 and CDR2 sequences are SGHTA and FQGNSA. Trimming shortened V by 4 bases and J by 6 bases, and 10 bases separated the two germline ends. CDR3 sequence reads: CASSSRVANTIYF. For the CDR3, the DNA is TGTGCCAGCAGCTCCCGAGTTGCAAACACCATATATTTT. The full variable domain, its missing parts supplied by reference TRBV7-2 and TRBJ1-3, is GAGVSQSPSNKVTEKGKDVELRCDPISGHTALYWYRQSLGQGLEFLIYFQGNSAPDKSGLPSDRFSAERTGGSVSTLTIQRTQQEDSAVYLCASSSRVANTIYFGEGSWLTVV.

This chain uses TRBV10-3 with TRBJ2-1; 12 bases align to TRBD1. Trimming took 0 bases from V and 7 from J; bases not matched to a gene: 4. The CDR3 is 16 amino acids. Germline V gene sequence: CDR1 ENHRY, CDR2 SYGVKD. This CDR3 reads CAISESGQGARNEQFF. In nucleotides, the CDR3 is TGTGCCATCAGTGAGTCGGGACAGGGGGCTCGGAATGAGCAGTTCTTC.

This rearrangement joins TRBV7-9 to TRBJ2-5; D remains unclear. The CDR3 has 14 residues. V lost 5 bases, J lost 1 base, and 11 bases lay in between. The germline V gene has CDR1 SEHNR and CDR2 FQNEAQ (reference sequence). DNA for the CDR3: TGTGCCAGCAGCATCGCAGGTTTCCAAGAGACCCAGTACTTC. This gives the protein CASSIAGFQETQYF. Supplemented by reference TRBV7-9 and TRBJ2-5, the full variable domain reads DTGVSQNPRHKITKRGQNVTFRCDPISEHNRLYWYRQTLGQGPEFLTYFQNEAQLEKSRLLSDRFSAERPKGSFSTLEIQRTEQGDSAMYLCASSIAGFQETQYFGPGTRLLVL.

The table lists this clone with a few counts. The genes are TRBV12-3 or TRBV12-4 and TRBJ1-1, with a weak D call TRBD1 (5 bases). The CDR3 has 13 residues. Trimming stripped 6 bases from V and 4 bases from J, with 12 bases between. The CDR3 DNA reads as TGTGCCAGCAGAGCCAGGGAGGGCACTGAAGCTTTCTTT. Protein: CASRAREGTEAFF.

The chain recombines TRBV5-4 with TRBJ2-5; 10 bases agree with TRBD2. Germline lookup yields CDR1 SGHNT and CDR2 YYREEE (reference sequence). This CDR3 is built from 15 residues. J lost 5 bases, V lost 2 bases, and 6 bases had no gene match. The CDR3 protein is CASSLSNSGGETQYF. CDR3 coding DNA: TGTGCCAGCAGCTTATCCAATAGCGGGGGGGAGACCCAGTACTTC.

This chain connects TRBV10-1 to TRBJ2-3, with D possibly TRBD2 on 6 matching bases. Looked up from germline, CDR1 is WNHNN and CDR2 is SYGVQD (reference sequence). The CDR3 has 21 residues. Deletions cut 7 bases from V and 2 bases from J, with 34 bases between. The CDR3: CASTLNKGRIARGLFTDTQYF. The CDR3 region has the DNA TGCGCCAGCACCCTCAACAAAGGGAGGATAGCGAGGGGCCTTTTCACAGATACGCAGTATTTT.

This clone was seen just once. CDR3 sequence (DNA): TGTGCCAGCTCACCCTCTTCAACTAATGAAAAACTGTTTTTT. Translated, it gives CASSPSSTNEKLFF. The V and J genes are TRBV18 and TRBJ1-4, with D unresolved. This CDR3 has 14 residues. V lost 3 bases and J lost 0, with 5 bases in between. CDR1 KGHSH and CDR2 LQKENI come from the germline V gene.

This CDR3 is CASSAPGQGSDTQYF. The CDR3 region has the DNA TGTGCCAGCAGTGCCCCGGGACAGGGGTCGGATACGCAGTATTTT. J is TRBJ2-3 and V is TRBV28; TRBD1 matches 10 bases. Per germline, CDR1 MDHEN and CDR2 SYDVKM. V dropped 5 bases and J dropped 6; count of bases not matched to a gene: 8. The CDR3 is made up of 15 amino acids. The variable domain in full, completed from reference TRBV28 and TRBJ2-3, reads DVKVTQSSRYLVKRTGEKVFLECVQDMDHENMFWYRQDPGLGLRLIYFSYDVKMKEKGDIPEGYSVSREKKERFSLILESASTNQTSMYLCASSAPGQGSDTQYFGPGTRLTVL.

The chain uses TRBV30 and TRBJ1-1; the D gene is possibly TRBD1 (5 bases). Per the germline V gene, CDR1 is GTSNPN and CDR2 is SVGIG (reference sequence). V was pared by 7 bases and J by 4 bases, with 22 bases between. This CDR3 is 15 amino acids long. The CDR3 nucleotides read TGTGCCTCGCCGGGGGGTCAGGGTTTGGGCACTGAAGCTTTCTTT. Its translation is CASPGGQGLGTEAFF.

CDR3 DNA: TGCGCCAGCAGCCCTCTAGGTGGGACACTAAGCAATCAGCCCCAGCATTTT. It specifies CASSPLGGTLSNQPQHF. The chain is built from TRBV4-1 and TRBJ1-5; D might be TRBD1 (6 bases). The V gene lost 4 bases and the J gene lost 1 base, with 17 bases spanning the gap. Germline lookup yields CDR1 MGHRA and CDR2 YSYEKL. This CDR3 region has 17 residues.

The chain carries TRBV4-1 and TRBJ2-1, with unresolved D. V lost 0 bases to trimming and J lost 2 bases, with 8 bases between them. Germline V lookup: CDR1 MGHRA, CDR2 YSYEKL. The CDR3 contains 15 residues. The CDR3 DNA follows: TGCGCCAGCAGCCAAGATTTCCCTACCTACAATGAGCAGTTCTTC. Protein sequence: CASSQDFPTYNEQFF.

The CDR3 reads CASSYSIEGRTEAFF. The CDR3 DNA reads TGTGCCAGCAGTTACTCGATCGAGGGTAGGACTGAAGCTTTCTTT. The rearrangement joins TRBV6-5 to TRBJ1-1; D unclear. The germline V and J ends were trimmed by 0 bases and 5 bases, with 13 bases remaining between them. The germline V gene has CDR1 MNHEY and CDR2 SVGAGI. This CDR3 region has 15 residues.

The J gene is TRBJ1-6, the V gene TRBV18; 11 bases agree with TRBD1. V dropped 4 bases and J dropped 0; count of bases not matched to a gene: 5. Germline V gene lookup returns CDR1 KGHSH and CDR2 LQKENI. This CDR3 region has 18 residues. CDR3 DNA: TGTGCCAGCTCACTCCAGGGACAGGGGGTCTCCTATAATTCACCCCTCCACTTT. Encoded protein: CASSLQGQGVSYNSPLHF.

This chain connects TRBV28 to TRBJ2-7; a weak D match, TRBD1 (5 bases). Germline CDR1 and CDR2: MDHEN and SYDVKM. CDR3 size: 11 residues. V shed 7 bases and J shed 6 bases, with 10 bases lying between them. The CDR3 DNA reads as TGTGCCAGCAACTGGGGCCGCGAGCAGTACTTC. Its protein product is CASNWGREQYF.

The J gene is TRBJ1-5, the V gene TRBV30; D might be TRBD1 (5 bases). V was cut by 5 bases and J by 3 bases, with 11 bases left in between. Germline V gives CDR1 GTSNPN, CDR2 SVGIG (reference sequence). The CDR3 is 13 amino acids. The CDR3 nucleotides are TGTGCCTGGGCGGACACGGCCAATCAGCCCCAGCATTTT. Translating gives CAWADTANQPQHF.